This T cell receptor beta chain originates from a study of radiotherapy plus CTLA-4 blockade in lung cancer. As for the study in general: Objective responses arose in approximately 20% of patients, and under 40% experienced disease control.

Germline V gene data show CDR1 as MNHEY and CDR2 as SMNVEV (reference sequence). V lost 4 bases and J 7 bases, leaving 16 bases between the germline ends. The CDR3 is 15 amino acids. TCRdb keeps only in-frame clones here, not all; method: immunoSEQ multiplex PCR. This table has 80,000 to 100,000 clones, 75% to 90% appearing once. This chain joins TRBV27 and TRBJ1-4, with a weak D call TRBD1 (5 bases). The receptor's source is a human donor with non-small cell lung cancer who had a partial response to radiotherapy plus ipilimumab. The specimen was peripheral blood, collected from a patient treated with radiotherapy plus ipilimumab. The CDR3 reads CASSYADQRGEKLFF. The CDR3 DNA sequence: TGTGCCAGCAGTTACGCGGACCAAAGGGGTGAAAAACTGTTTTTT.